A selection of T cell receptor beta chains follows, all from one sample in a study of OX40 agonist ivuxolimab in advanced cancers. The method was immunoSEQ multiplex PCR; TCRdb's version includes in-frame clones alone and lacks a portion of them. The data contain some 44,000 clones, approximately 86% of them seen just once; the ten biggest clones take up 0.38%. The sample here was CD4+ or CD8+ T cells sorted from blood, taken in a trial of the OX40 agonist ivuxolimab. These receptor sequences come from an adult with an advanced solid tumor such as melanoma, head and neck, liver or kidney cancer. Each CDR3 is given with its conserved first and last residue. D genes are given only for firm matches. Where a row states a size, it is once, few, many or the class of an expanded clone; other rows omit it.

V	J	D	size	DNA	CDR3
TRBV10-3	TRBJ2-3	-	-	TGTGCCATCAGACCGACAGAAACCTTCACAGATACGCAGTATTTT	CAIRPTETFTDTQYF
TRBV30	TRBJ2-2	TRBD1	-	TGTGCCTGGAGGAGGGACAGCCGCACCGGGGAGCTGTTTTTT	CAWRRDSRTGELFF
TRBV6-1	TRBJ2-7	TRBD2	-	TGTGCCAGCATTACGTTAGCGGGAGGACTCTACGAGCAGTACTTC	CASITLAGGLYEQYF
TRBV21-1	TRBJ2-1	-	-	TGTGCCAGCAGCACTTGCGGGACTAGCGGCTACAATGAGCAGTTCTTC	CASSTCGTSGYNEQFF
TRBV2	TRBJ2-3	TRBD2	few	TGTGCCAGCATTGCAGGGCCCCTTACTAGCGGGGCTTCGGATACGCAGTATTTT	CASIAGPLTSGASDTQYF
TRBV9	TRBJ2-3	-	-	TGTGCCAGCAGCACCGGACAGAACGAACCCACAGATACGCAGTATTTT	CASSTGQNEPTDTQYF
TRBV13	TRBJ2-3	-	once	TGTGCCAGCAGCTTAGGGGTAAGCCGGGGCACAGATACGCAGTATTTT	CASSLGVSRGTDTQYF
TRBV6-1	TRBJ2-1	-	-	TGTGCCAGCAGTGAAGGCTGGGCCGACAATGAGCAGTTCTTC	CASSEGWADNEQFF
TRBV27	TRBJ1-2	-	-	TGTGCCAGCAGTCCACTGACAGGAAACTCGTATGGCTACACCTTC	CASSPLTGNSYGYTF
TRBV5-4	TRBJ2-3	TRBD2	-	TGTGCCAGCAGCTCGGGGGGGGAATCAGATACGCAGTATTTT	CASSSGGESDTQYF